Shown below are 8 T cell receptor beta chains from a single sample sequenced in a study of tumor-infiltrating lymphocytes in localized non-small cell lung cancer. TCRdb keeps only in-frame clones here, not all; method: immunoSEQ multiplex PCR. The table records roughly 10,000 clones, approximately 72% of them present only once. Material for sequencing was uninvolved lung tissue not adjacent to the tumor. All receptors derive from a human donor with non-small cell lung cancer.

This chain links TRBV10-3 with TRBJ2-7, with D perhaps matching TRBD1 or TRBD2 (5 bases each). CDR3 length: 14 residues. Looked up from germline, CDR1 is ENHRY and CDR2 is SYGVKD. Trimming shortened V by 10 bases and J by 6 bases, and 22 bases separated the two germline ends. The CDR3 protein is CATGAPGTLGEQYF. CDR3 DNA sequence: TGTGCCACCGGGGCGCCCGGAACGCTTGGCGAGCAGTACTTC.

The chain is built from TRBV28 and TRBJ2-7, with D possibly being TRBD2 (6 bases). Germline V CDR1 and CDR2: MDHEN, SYDVKM. This CDR3 contains 11 residues. Between the trimmed V and J ends, which lost 3 bases and 6 bases, there was a span of 6 bases. The CDR3 sequence is CASSLEGEQYF. The CDR3 region has the DNA TGTGCCAGCAGTTTGGAGGGCGAGCAGTACTTC.

This clone was counted a few times. J is TRBJ1-3 and V is TRBV27; unclear D gene. Germline CDR1 and CDR2: MNHEY and SMNVEV (reference sequence). This CDR3 is 15 amino acids long. The V and J ends lost 7 bases and 2 bases respectively, with 15 bases between them. The CDR3 nucleotides are TGTGCCAGCACCCTCCCGCCTGGTCCTGGAAACACCATATATTTT. It encodes CASTLPPGPGNTIYF.

This clone was detected once. V is TRBV7-2 and J is TRBJ2-7, with 7 positions matching TRBD1. The CDR3 has 15 amino acids. The V and J ends lost 2 bases and 2 bases, in that order; junction bases with no gene match: 6. Germline V CDR1 and CDR2: SGHTA, FQGNSA. Here the CDR3 DNA reads TGTGCCAGCAGCTTACTTGGGACAGCTCCCTACGAGCAGTACTTC. This codes for CASSLLGTAPYEQYF.

The gene calls are TRBV5-1 and TRBJ1-5, with TRBD1 identical over 11 bases. CDR3 length: 17 residues. Germline V gives CDR1 SGHRS, CDR2 YFSETQ. The trim removed 0 bases at V and 5 bases at J, leaving 7 bases unmatched. The CDR3 here is CASSLGTGDRGYQPQHF. CDR3 DNA sequence: TGCGCCAGCAGCTTGGGGACCGGGGACAGGGGGTATCAGCCCCAGCATTTT.

The chain couples TRBV20-1 to TRBJ2-7; 7 bases are shared with TRBD1. There are 11 residues in the CDR3. Germline V lookup: CDR1 DFQATT, CDR2 SNEGSKA (reference sequence). J gave up 5 bases and V 6 bases, and 4 bases lay outside the gene matches. CDR3 loop: CSAHTGDEQYF. CDR3 coding DNA: TGCAGTGCACACACAGGGGACGAGCAGTACTTC.

The genes are TRBV9 and TRBJ2-1; 10 bases map to TRBD2. Trimming cost V 0 bases and J 7 bases; bases outside gene matches: 7. Germline lookup yields CDR1 SGDLS and CDR2 YYNGEE. The CDR3 extends over 16 amino acids. CDR3: CASSVGSGRARNEQFF. Here the CDR3 DNA reads TGTGCCAGCAGCGTAGGCAGCGGGAGGGCCAGGAATGAGCAGTTCTTC.

The chain joins TRBV5-1 to TRBJ1-1, with TRBD1 matching 9 bases. J was trimmed by 1 base and V by 2 bases; bases with no gene match: 3. This CDR3 spans 15 amino acids. Germline CDR1 SGHRS, CDR2 YFSETQ. CDR3 sequence (DNA): TGCGCCAGCAGCTTACCGGGACAGGGGAACACTGAAGCTTTCTTT. Translated: CASSLPGQGNTEAFF.